This entry features one T cell receptor beta chain sequence. Its antigen remains unidentified. No much larger clonotype is one base removed from it; base qualities were not supplied. The sample's treatment or condition label, in plain terms: roughly 19 received Ad26.COV2.S at low or high dose, single or two shots; about 5 received placebo; per-sample allocation not given. Repertoires of vaccine and placebo recipients were sequenced from samples taken on day 63 after the first injection. Cohort 1b enrolled 25 adults aged 18-55 years at a single site in Boston, USA, between 29 July and 7 August 2020. Ad26.COV2.S was a replication-incompetent adenovirus type 26 vector that expressed a prefusion-stabilized SARS-CoV-2 spike protein derived from the original Wuhan strain. The sample is drawn from a study of Ad26.COV2.S vaccination and SARS-CoV-2 variants (dated by TCRdb to about 2021). For the wider study: Donors in the vaccine arm were drawn from COV1001, a multicentre, randomized, double-blind, placebo-controlled phase I-IIa trial testing Ad26.COV2.S in healthy adults. Investigators did not know the trial group allocation while performing experiments and assessing outcomes. Participants in the trial were split at random into five groups of five each, receiving low-dose or high-dose Ad26.COV2.S once or twice, or else placebo on both occasions. Dosing of Ad26.COV2.S was intramuscular, at either 5x10^10 or 1x10^11 viral particles, delivered as one shot or as two shots spaced 56 days apart. A total of 32 samples were included in the TCR-sequenced set, comprising 19 Ad26.COV2.S vaccine recipients, 5 placebo recipients and 8 SARS-CoV-2 convalescent individuals. Sequencing of the TCRbeta repertoire served to evaluate the specificity and breadth of SARS-CoV-2-reactive T cell receptors following Ad26.COV2.S vaccination. What the research found in general, with its limitations: After vaccination, spike-specific CD8+ and CD4+ T cell responses were reported to show substantial breadth. The authors noted that the TCR breadth and depth analyses may have underestimated total T cell responses. Compared with placebo recipients, Ad26.COV2.S recipients showed higher spike-specific TCR breadth (P = 0.0014). Comparable non-spike TCR breadth was observed between vaccine and placebo recipients, consistent with only spike being contained in the vaccine. The study lacked the statistical power to compare responses across vaccine doses or regimens.

The immunoSEQ Assay was used to sequence TCRbeta CDR3 regions. After extraction, genomic DNA underwent amplification by bias-controlled multiplex PCR, followed by high-throughput sequencing. In the paper's pipeline: Collapsing and filtering of sequences were performed to quantify the absolute abundance of each unique TCRbeta CDR3 region. T cell fraction was estimated by normalizing TCRbeta template counts to usable DNA, which was measured by amplifying reference genes present in all nucleated cells. Repertoire TCRs were annotated as SARS-CoV-2-specific by exact matching of V gene, CDR3 amino acid sequence and J gene to a known reactive TCR set. The reference SARS-CoV-2 TCR set was derived from MIRA and filtered for enrichment in COVID-19-positive ImmuneCODE repertoires, a step that removed public or cross-reactive TCRs. Using the MIRA antigens, annotated TCRs were further analysed by specific ORF or by position within an ORF. Breadth was defined as the number of annotated unique rearrangements divided by the total number of unique productive rearrangements, and depth was defined as the summed frequency of the annotated unique rearrangements. Two-sided Wilcoxon rank-sum tests were applied when comparing TCR breadth between groups. TCRdb limited this immuneACCESS table to in-frame rearrangements with V and J called. A share of clones is missing; checked studies link under half to unresolved V genes, and the rest is unexplained. The V and J calls and clone size come from that table; D and trimming were worked out from the DNA. In this sample the table shows around 300,000 clones, around 89% of which occur a single time. The top ten hold 5% of the sample.

This specimen was peripheral blood, taken in a trial of Ad26.COV2.S vaccine versus placebo. This TCR derives from a person aged 18-65 years who received the Ad26.COV2.S COVID-19 vaccine or a placebo.

The CDR3 protein: CAFRGRYNEQFF. The nucleotide sequence reads TGTGCCTTCCGGGGCAGGTACAATGAGCAGTTCTTC. The sequence links TRBV2 to TRBJ2-1; the D gene assignment is perhaps TRBD1 or TRBD2, with each matching 5 bases. V was cut back by 11 bases and J by 4 bases, leaving a gap of 12 bases between them. The CDR3 runs 12 amino acids, cysteine and phenylalanine included. Only CDR3 DNA is held: 36 bases, read in frame from base 1. Reading the germline V gene gives CDR1 SNHLY and CDR2 FYNNEI.